This T cell receptor (beta chain) derives from a study of blood T cell repertoires in COVID-19. Original data processing: Reference gene primers were amplified, and this amplification served to estimate nucleated cell counts. Method: immunoSEQ multiplex PCR; TCRdb's copy keeps in-frame clones and lacks some. V and J calls plus clone size are reproduced from that table; the DNA served to infer D and trimming. The data contain about 98,000 clones, around 80% of them singletons. This CDR3 spans 16 amino acids. The V gene's germline CDR1 is LGHDT and CDR2 YNNKEL (reference sequence). V was shortened by 4 bases and J by 5 bases, with 17 bases between the two germline ends.

The TCR comes from a man in his sixties or seventies with acute or convalescent COVID-19. Sequenced: peripheral blood. The chain uses TRBV3-1 (or the pseudogene TRBV3-2) and TRBJ2-2, with D tentatively TRBD2 (6 bases). The chain's CDR3 is CASSPGEGRDTGELFF. CDR3 nucleotide sequence: TGTGCCAGCAGCCCCGGTGAGGGGCGGGATACCGGGGAGCTGTTTTTT.